This T cell receptor (beta chain) was recorded in a study of radiation and T cells in renal cell carcinoma. Study as a whole: Nephrectomy followed 15 Gy stereotactic body radiation by 4 weeks.

This clone appeared a single time. The data were produced by immunoSEQ multiplex PCR, yet TCRdb's version contains in-frame clones alone and is incomplete. The sample lists roughly 120,000 clones, roughly 80% seen once, with around 3% in the top ten. V lost 3 bases and J 5 bases, leaving 15 bases between the germline ends. Germline values: CDR1 SGDLS, CDR2 YYNGEE. This CDR3 contains 15 residues. Time point defined: baseline pretreatment blood. The treatment denotes: 15 Gy SBRT to primary tumor, nephrectomy 4 weeks later. Serial blood draws occurred at baseline and 2 and 4 weeks post-SBRT. The tumor was a clear cell renal cell carcinoma.

This chain uses TRBV9 with TRBJ2-1; D gene ambiguous. The material was blood, obtained from a patient whose treatment included radiotherapy and nephrectomy. The source is a woman aged 55-69 years with renal cell carcinoma. The CDR3 DNA reads TGTGCCAGCAGCGATGCCCCGACCGCGGACAATGAGCAGTTCTTC. Amino acid sequence: CASSDAPTADNEQFF.